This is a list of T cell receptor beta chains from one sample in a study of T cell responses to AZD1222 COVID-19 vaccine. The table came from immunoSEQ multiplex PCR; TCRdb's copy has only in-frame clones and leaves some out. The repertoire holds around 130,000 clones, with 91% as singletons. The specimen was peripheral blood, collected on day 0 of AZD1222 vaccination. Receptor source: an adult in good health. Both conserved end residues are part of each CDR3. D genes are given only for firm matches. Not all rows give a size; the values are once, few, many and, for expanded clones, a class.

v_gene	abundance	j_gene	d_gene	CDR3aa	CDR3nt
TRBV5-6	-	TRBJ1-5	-	CASSLVADSNQPQHF	TGTGCCAGCAGCTTGGTGGCGGATAGCAATCAGCCCCAGCATTTT
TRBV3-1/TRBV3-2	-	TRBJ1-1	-	CASSQTGFTEAFF	TGTGCCAGCAGCCAAACGGGGTTCACTGAAGCTTTCTTT
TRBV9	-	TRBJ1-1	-	CASSAHGGTEAFF	TGTGCCAGCAGCGCCCATGGGGGCACTGAAGCTTTCTTT
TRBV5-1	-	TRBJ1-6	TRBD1	CASSIDVQGIGYNSPLHF	TGCGCCAGCAGCATAGACGTACAGGGGATCGGCTATAATTCACCCCTCCACTTT
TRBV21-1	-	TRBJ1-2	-	CASSGGGAGGYTF	TGTGCCAGCAGCGGAGGGGGCGCCGGTGGCTACACCTTC
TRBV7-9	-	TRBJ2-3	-	CASPSGASRSTDTQYF	TGTGCCAGTCCATCAGGGGCATCACGTAGCACAGATACGCAGTATTTT
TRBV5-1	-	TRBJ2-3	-	CASSLGLLAAANSADTQYF	TGCGCCAGCAGCTTGGGTTTATTGGCGGCAGCAAATTCAGCAGATACGCAGTATTTT
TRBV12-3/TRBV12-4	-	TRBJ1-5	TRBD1	CASSGTAKSSQHF	TGTGCCAGCAGTGGGACAGCGAAAAGTTCCCAGCATTTT
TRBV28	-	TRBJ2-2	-	CASSLGTGELFF	TGTGCCAGCAGTTTAGGTACCGGGGAGCTGTTTTTT
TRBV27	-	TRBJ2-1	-	CASRPGPNEQFF	TGTGCCAGCAGACCGGGACCCAATGAGCAGTTCTTC
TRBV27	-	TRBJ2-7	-	CASSGQGTREQYF	TGTGCCAGCTCCGGACAGGGGACTAGAGAGCAGTACTTC
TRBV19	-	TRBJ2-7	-	CASTDQYREQYF	TGTGCCAGTACCGACCAATATAGAGAGCAGTACTTC
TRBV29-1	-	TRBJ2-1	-	CSVSLTVPGGAYANEQFF	TGCAGCGTCTCTTTGACAGTCCCCGGCGGGGCCTACGCCAATGAGCAGTTCTTC
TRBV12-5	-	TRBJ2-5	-	CASGLGIRQAETQYF	TGTGCTAGTGGTTTGGGGATCCGACAGGCTGAGACCCAGTACTTC
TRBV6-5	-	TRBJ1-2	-	CASSQQAANYGYTF	TGTGCCAGCAGTCAACAGGCCGCTAACTATGGCTACACCTTC
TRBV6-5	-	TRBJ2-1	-	CASRNDRPVYNEQFF	TGTGCCAGCAGGAATGACAGGCCAGTCTACAATGAGCAGTTCTTC
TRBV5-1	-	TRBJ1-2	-	CASREGPSNYGYTF	TGCGCCAGCAGGGAAGGACCGTCTAACTATGGCTACACCTTC
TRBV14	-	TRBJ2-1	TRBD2	CASSPRTSGNEQFF	TGTGCCAGCAGCCCGAGGACTAGCGGGAATGAGCAGTTCTTC
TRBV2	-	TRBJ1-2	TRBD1	CASSGDRRNYGYTF	TGTGCCAGCAGTGGGGACAGGCGTAACTATGGCTACACCTTC
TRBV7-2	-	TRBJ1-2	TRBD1	CASSSYPDREGYGYTF	TGTGCCAGCAGCTCCTATCCGGACAGGGAGGGATATGGCTACACCTTC
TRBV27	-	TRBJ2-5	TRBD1	CASGPGGFETQYF	TGTGCCAGCGGACCAGGGGGTTTTGAGACCCAGTACTTC
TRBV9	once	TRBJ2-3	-	CASSVGRRADRSTDTQYF	TGTGCCAGCAGCGTAGGTAGGAGAGCCGACAGAAGCACAGATACGCAGTATTTT
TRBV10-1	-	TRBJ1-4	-	CASSGRNEKLFF	TGCGCCAGCAGTGGGAGGAATGAAAAACTGTTTTTT
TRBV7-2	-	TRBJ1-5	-	CASSLVGIRQPQHF	TGTGCCAGCAGCTTAGTGGGAATTCGGCAGCCCCAGCATTTT
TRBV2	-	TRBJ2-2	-	CASSPTTGELFF	TGTGCCAGCAGTCCTACCACCGGGGAGCTGTTTTTT
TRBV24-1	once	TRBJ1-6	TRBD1	CATGQVCSYNSPLHF	TGTGCCACGGGACAGGTCTGCTCCTATAATTCACCCCTCCACTTT
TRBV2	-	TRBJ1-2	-	CASREAGTGYTF	TGTGCCAGCAGGGAGGCGGGTACCGGCTACACCTTC
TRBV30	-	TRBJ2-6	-	CAWSVIDTRANVLTF	TGTGCCTGGAGTGTAATCGACACCCGGGCCAACGTCCTGACTTTC
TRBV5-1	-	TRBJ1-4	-	CASSLGLGGPTNEKLFF	TGCGCCAGCAGCTTGGGTCTTGGGGGACCGACTAATGAAAAACTGTTTTTT
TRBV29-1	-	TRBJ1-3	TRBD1	CSGGTGSGNTIYF	TGCAGCGGGGGGACAGGCTCTGGAAACACCATATATTTT
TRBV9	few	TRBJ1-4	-	CASSVVEDGGLFF	TGTGCCAGCAGCGTAGTCGAGGACGGGGGACTGTTTTTT
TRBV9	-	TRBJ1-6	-	CASSVVMGSPLHF	TGTGCCAGCAGCGTAGTAATGGGTTCACCCCTCCACTTT
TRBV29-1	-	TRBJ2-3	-	CSVVPLTKHTDTQYF	TGCAGCGTTGTCCCCCTAACCAAACACACAGATACGCAGTATTTT
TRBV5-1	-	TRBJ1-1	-	CASSLSENTEAFF	TGCGCCAGCAGCTTGTCAGAAAACACTGAAGCTTTCTTT
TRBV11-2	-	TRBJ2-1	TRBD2	CASSLNRALAGAEQFF	TGTGCCAGCAGCTTGAATCGGGCACTAGCGGGAGCTGAGCAGTTCTTC
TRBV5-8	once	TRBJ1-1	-	CASRANTEAFF	TGTGCCAGCAGGGCGAACACTGAAGCTTTCTTT
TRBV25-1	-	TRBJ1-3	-	CASSPIRGHLGNTIYF	TGTGCCAGCAGCCCTATTAGGGGACACCTAGGAAACACCATATATTTT
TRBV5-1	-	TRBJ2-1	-	CASSWDIAYNEQFF	TGCGCCAGCAGCTGGGACATAGCCTACAATGAGCAGTTCTTC
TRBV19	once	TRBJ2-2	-	CASSIRANTGELFF	TGTGCCAGTAGTATTAGGGCGAACACCGGGGAGCTGTTTTTT
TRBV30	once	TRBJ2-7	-	CAWSVGPRGNLPYEQYF	TGTGCCTGGAGTGTAGGCCCCCGGGGGAACTTGCCCTACGAGCAGTACTTC
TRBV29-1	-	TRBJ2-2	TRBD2	CSVEAGGYTGELFF	TGCAGCGTTGAGGCGGGAGGATATACCGGGGAGCTGTTTTTT
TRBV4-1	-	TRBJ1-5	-	CASSLATRTEGLRGGNQPQHF	TGCGCCAGCAGCCTCGCGACCCGAACCGAGGGCTTGAGAGGGGGCAATCAGCCCCAGCATTTT
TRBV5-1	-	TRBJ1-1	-	CASSLVQGVTEAFF	TGCGCCAGCAGCTTGGTCCAGGGAGTCACTGAAGCTTTCTTT
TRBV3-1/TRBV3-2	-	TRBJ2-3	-	CASSQDIGARGTDTQYF	TGTGCCAGCAGCCAAGATATAGGGGCACGGGGCACAGATACGCAGTATTTT
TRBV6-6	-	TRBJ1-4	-	CASSRQQPNEKLFF	TGTGCCAGCAGTCGACAGCAGCCTAATGAAAAACTGTTTTTT